One and the same sample provided the 12 T cell receptor beta chains below, sequenced in a study of molecular identifiers for immune sequencing clone quantification. TCRdb called the PCR reads again in MiXCR, with one record for every CDR3 protein. The data show some 320,000 distinct CDR3 sequences, roughly 23% seen once. Sequences were obtained from naive CD8+ T cells from blood, with Jurkat cell RNA spiked in. Subset in this sample: FACS-sorted CD8+CD4-CCR7+CD45RA+ naive T cells. All receptors come from a human donor in good health. Some libraries in this study had Jurkat cell RNA spiked in.

This clonotype was observed a single time. The rearrangement joins TRBV11-1 to TRBJ2-7; TRBD2 agrees at 10 bases. This CDR3 region has 18 residues. Germline V CDR1 and CDR2: SGHAT, FQDESV (reference sequence). The V segment lost 5 bases and the J segment 2 bases; nucleotides outside the gene matches: 15. The CDR3 region is CASSLRSSGSSYAYEQYF. The CDR3, as DNA: TGTGCCAGCAGCCTAAGGTCTAGCGGGAGTAGCTATGCCTACGAGCAGTACTTC.

The rearrangement links TRBV11-2 to TRBJ2-5; D possibly matches TRBD1 or TRBD2 (5 bases each). Germline V lookup: CDR1 SGHAT, CDR2 FQNNGV. The CDR3 contains 17 residues. The ends were cut back, 0 bases at V and 9 bases at J, with 23 bases in the middle. The CDR3: CASSLDLGPPSGLAQYF. CDR3 in DNA: TGTGCCAGCAGCTTAGATCTGGGACCACCCTCCGGTTTAGCCCAGTACTTC.

The V call is TRBV7-9, the J call TRBJ2-3; TRBD2 aligns across 13 bases. The CDR3 totals 15 residues. CDR1 and CDR2 from the germline V gene are SEHNR and FQNEAQ (reference sequence). With V trimmed by 5 bases and J by 8 bases, 7 bases remained unmatched. The CDR3 protein is CASSPRTSGSVTQYF. The CDR3 nucleotides read TGTGCCAGCAGCCCCCGGACTAGCGGGAGTGTTACGCAGTATTTT.

This chain links TRBV29-1 with TRBJ2-7, with D maybe TRBD2 (5 bases). Trimming removed 1 base at V and 2 bases at J, with 15 bases between. This CDR3 is built from 15 residues. CDR1 SQVTM and CDR2 ANQGSEA come from the germline V gene. The CDR3 region has the DNA TGCAGCGTTGAAGTGTTCAGGACTGGGGCCTACGAGCAGTACTTC. Protein product: CSVEVFRTGAYEQYF.

This clonotype has only a few counts. The rearrangement joins TRBV4-1 to TRBJ2-5; D uncertain. Trimming left V 4 bases short and J 1 base short, with 19 bases between. The CDR3 is 17 amino acids. Germline loops: CDR1 MGHRA, CDR2 YSYEKL. CDR3 sequence: CASSRSEVVFAQETQYF. The CDR3 coding sequence is TGCGCCAGCAGCCGCTCTGAAGTAGTTTTTGCCCAAGAGACCCAGTACTTC.

The chain is built from TRBV19 and TRBJ2-2; a possible D gene is TRBD2 (5 bases). This CDR3 has 16 amino acids. Germline V CDR1 and CDR2: LNHDA, SQIVND (reference sequence). Trimming pared 2 bases from V and 4 bases from J, leaving 14 bases between. CDR3 DNA sequence: TGTGCCAGTAGTATATCGGGATATACTACCACCGGGGAGCTGTTTTTT. Translated, it gives CASSISGYTTTGELFF.

This clonotype was detected ten times or more. The rearrangement links TRBV5-6 to TRBJ1-1, with D uncertain. CDR3 length: 13 amino acids. Germline lookup yields CDR1 SGHDT and CDR2 YYEEEE. V lost 0 bases to trimming and J lost 4 bases, with 7 bases between them. CDR3 nucleotides: TGTGCCAGCAGCTTGGTCCCGGGCACTGAAGCTTTCTTT. This gives the protein CASSLVPGTEAFF. Variable domain in full (rest from reference TRBV5-6 and TRBJ1-1): DAGVTQSPTHLIKTRGQQVTLRCSPKSGHDTVSWYQQALGQGPQFIFQYYEEEERQRGNFPDRFSGHQFPNYSSELNVNALLLGDSALYLCASSLVPGTEAFFGQGTRLTVV.

This clonotype has just a few counts. The chain uses TRBV5-5 and TRBJ2-4, with D uncertain. Per germline, CDR1 SGHKS and CDR2 YYEKEE (reference sequence). The CDR3 sequence is 18 residues long. Trimming pared 0 bases from V and 0 bases from J, leaving 16 bases between. CDR3 amino acids: CASSLALPVSLAKNIQYF. In DNA form, the CDR3 reads TGTGCCAGCAGCTTGGCCCTACCCGTTAGCCTAGCCAAAAACATTCAGTACTTC.

In its sample, this clonotype was seen many times. This chain joins TRBV5-4 and TRBJ2-7; 7 positions agree with TRBD1. Germline V gene sequence: CDR1 SGHNT, CDR2 YYREEE (reference sequence). V was pared by 2 bases and J by 2 bases, with 1 base of the junction left unmatched. The CDR3 loop spans 13 amino acids. DNA for the CDR3: TGTGCCAGCAGCTTTCAGGGGGCCTACGAGCAGTACTTC. Translated, it gives CASSFQGAYEQYF.

This clonotype has a count of ten or more. CDR3 sequence: CSARVGTDSYEQYF. The CDR3 DNA is TGCAGTGCTAGAGTAGGGACAGACTCCTACGAGCAGTACTTC. The chain carries TRBV20-1 and TRBJ2-7; 7 nucleotides align to TRBD1. The CDR3 runs 14 residues. In germline, CDR1 is DFQATT, CDR2 SNEGSKA (reference sequence). The V gene end was trimmed by 1 base and the J gene end by 0 bases; junction bases not matched to a gene: 3.

Remarks on this clonotype: Since a much larger clone is just one base distant, this may be a read error. The chain uses TRBV30 and TRBJ2-1; D might be TRBD2 (5 bases). Trimming cost V 1 base and J 10 bases, with 11 bases left between them. CDR3 length: 12 amino acids. From germline, CDR1 is GTSNPN and CDR2 SVGIG (reference sequence). The CDR3 sequence is CAWSAAGREQFF. The CDR3 DNA follows: TGTGCCTGGAGTGCCGCGGGTCGCGAGCAGTTCTTC.

As for this clonotype: It is likely a read error, because the conserved phenylalanine at the end of the CDR3 is missing. This chain connects TRBV7-8 to TRBJ2-6; D possibly matches TRBD1 or TRBD2 (6 bases each). Germline lookup yields CDR1 SGHVS and CDR2 FQNEAQ. V was trimmed by 2 bases and J by 0 bases, leaving 17 bases between them. The CDR3 consists of 19 residues. The CDR3 DNA sequence: TGTGCCAGCAGCTTACTACCGGGGGCTGGATACTCTGGGGCCAACGTCCTGACTATC. This translates into CASSLLPGAGYSGANVLTI.